One sample yielded the 24 T cell receptor beta chains listed below, sequenced in a study of shared clonotypes between healthy human individuals (dated by TCRdb to about 2020). Library preparation employed the immunoSEQ multiplex PCR assay. This immuneACCESS table, as held by TCRdb, lists in-frame sequences with V and J called but not all clones. Of the missing ones, under half trace to an unresolved V gene in checked studies; the others have no known cause. The sample table lists more than 2,000,000 clones, over 85% of them with a count of one. The ten top clones hold 0.3% to 0.4% of the sample. Sample: naive CD4+ T cells from PBMCs. Read against the paper, the sample's cell subset or site label means: CD45RA+ positively selected. The source of these receptors is a man in his late teens or twenties in good health. Some clones in this sample may be carry-over from other donors' samples.

The rearrangement joins TRBV14 to TRBJ2-1, with TRBD2 matching over 7 bases. The CDR3 has 17 residues. With V trimmed by 1 base and J by 10 bases, 16 bases remained unmatched. Germline CDR1 and CDR2: SGHDN and FVKESK. This CDR3 is CASSQVGPTGEGWEQFF. The CDR3 bases are TGTGCCAGCAGCCAAGTCGGCCCAACGGGGGAGGGTTGGGAGCAGTTCTTC.

The V gene is TRBV2, the J gene TRBJ2-1, with TRBD2 matching 10 bases. Trimming removed 4 bases from V and 3 bases from J; junction bases left unmatched: 0. Germline-derived CDR1 and CDR2 are SNHLY and FYNNEI. The length of the CDR3 is 14 residues. The CDR3 reads CASSASGGYNEQFF. The CDR3 DNA is TGTGCCAGCAGTGCTAGCGGGGGCTACAATGAGCAGTTCTTC.

On this clone itself: Other nucleotide sequences from this sample produce the same CDR3. V gene TRBV18 combines with J gene TRBJ2-1; 9 bases agree with TRBD2. V was pared by 3 bases and J by 3 bases, with 6 bases of the junction left unmatched. In germline, CDR1 is KGHSH, CDR2 LQKENI. The CDR3 covers 16 residues. The chain's CDR3 is CASSPSTSGLYNEQFF. The CDR3 DNA is TGTGCCAGCTCACCCTCCACTAGCGGGCTCTACAATGAGCAGTTCTTC.

The rearrangement joins TRBV4-3 to TRBJ2-5; 10 bases align to TRBD1. With V trimmed by 1 base and J by 5 bases, 4 bases remained unmatched. The CDR3 consists of 15 residues. From germline, CDR1 is LGHNA and CDR2 YSLEER. The CDR3 DNA reads as TGCGCCAGCAGCCAAGCGGGACAGGGGACGGAGACCCAGTACTTC. The encoded protein is CASSQAGQGTETQYF.

The rearrangement uses TRBV10-3 and TRBJ2-1; D is undetermined. From germline, CDR1 is ENHRY and CDR2 SYGVKD. Trimming cost V 3 bases and J 6 bases, with 6 bases left between them. The CDR3 is made up of 12 amino acids. CDR3 in DNA: TGTGCCATCAGTGATAATCGCAATGAGCAGTTCTTC. Translation gives CAISDNRNEQFF.

This rearrangement joins TRBV2 to TRBJ2-1, with 11 bases identical to TRBD2. V trimming: 8 bases; J trimming: 5 bases; junction bases outside the gene matches: 20. The CDR3 loop spans 19 amino acids. CDR1 SNHLY and CDR2 FYNNEI come from the germline V gene. The CDR3 sequence is CASPPPGLAENYRNNEQFF. For the CDR3, the DNA is TGTGCCAGCCCACCCCCGGGACTAGCGGAGAACTATAGAAACAATGAGCAGTTCTTC. Together with reference TRBV2 and TRBJ2-1, the CDR3 gives the full variable domain: EPEVTQTPSHQVTQMGQEVILRCVPISNHLYFYWYRQILGQKVEFLVSFYNNEISEKSEIFDDQFSVERPDGSNFTLKIRSTKLEDSAMYFCASPPPGLAENYRNNEQFFGPGTRLTVL.

This chain uses TRBV5-1 with TRBJ1-4; D not certain. This CDR3 has 15 residues. With 4 bases removed from V and 4 bases from J, the gap between germline ends came to 14 bases. In germline, CDR1 is SGHRS, CDR2 YFSETQ. The CDR3 is CASSPSPGINEKLFF. The CDR3 bases are TGCGCCAGCAGCCCCTCCCCCGGGATTAATGAAAAACTGTTTTTT.

CDR3 residues: CASRTSGKYTGELFF. In nucleotides, the CDR3 is TGTGCCAGCAGGACTAGCGGGAAGTACACCGGGGAGCTGTTTTTT. The V and J genes are TRBV27 and TRBJ2-2, with TRBD2 matching 11 bases. With 6 bases clipped from V and 3 bases from J, the junction kept 3 bases outside the gene matches. From germline, CDR1 is MNHEY and CDR2 SMNVEV (reference sequence). The CDR3 has 15 amino acids.

The chain has TRBV19 and TRBJ2-7; 8 bases fit TRBD1. This CDR3 has 17 residues. The J segment lost 3 bases and the V segment lost 5 bases, leaving 15 bases of the junction unmatched. Germline CDR1 is LNHDA and CDR2 is SQIVND (reference sequence). The CDR3, as DNA: TGTGCCAGTAGTTGGAGGGACAGGTTTCCGGGGCGCTACGAGCAGTACTTC. It specifies CASSWRDRFPGRYEQYF.

The V call is TRBV25-1, the J call TRBJ1-1; tentatively, D is TRBD1 (6 bases). Germline V CDR1 and CDR2: MGHDK, SYGVNS. The CDR3 has 16 amino acids. V was cut by 4 bases and J by 1 base, with 16 bases left in between. The CDR3 nucleotides are TGTGCCAGCAGTGCCACAGGGATCCAGTGGAACACTGAAGCTTTCTTT. Protein product: CASSATGIQWNTEAFF. The entire variable domain, with the rest obtained from reference TRBV25-1 and TRBJ1-1, is as follows: EADIYQTPRYLVIGTGKKITLECSQTMGHDKMYWYQQDPGMELHLIHYSYGVNSTEKGDLSSESTVSRIRTEHFPLTLESARPSHTSQYLCASSATGIQWNTEAFFGQGTRLTVV.

J is TRBJ2-5 and V is TRBV7-7, with TRBD1 matching over 7 bases. The J segment lost 4 bases and the V segment lost 3 bases, leaving 2 bases of the junction unmatched. CDR1 is SSHAT and CDR2 is FNYEAQ in the germline V gene (reference sequence). The CDR3 spans 13 residues. The CDR3 DNA reads TGTGCCAGCAGCTTTACAGGGGCAGAGACCCAGTACTTC. Translating gives CASSFTGAETQYF.

V is TRBV18 and J is TRBJ2-1; the match to TRBD2 covers 11 bases. This CDR3 is 18 amino acids long. CDR1 is KGHSH, CDR2 LQKENI, per germline. The J segment lost 5 bases and the V segment lost 4 bases, leaving 13 bases of the junction unmatched. CDR3 residues: CASSLQMTSGIGDNEQFF. The DNA of the CDR3 is TGTGCCAGCTCACTGCAAATGACTAGCGGGATTGGGGACAATGAGCAGTTCTTC. Filled out from reference TRBV18 and TRBJ2-1, the complete variable domain reads NAGVMQNPRHLVRRRGQEARLRCSPMKGHSHVYWYRQLPEEGLKFMVYLQKENIIDESGMPKERFSAEFPKEGPSILRIQQVVRGDSAAYFCASSLQMTSGIGDNEQFFGPGTRLTVL.

The chain joins TRBV11-1 to TRBJ2-1, with D unresolved. Trimming stripped 5 bases from V and 5 bases from J, with 16 bases between. Germline CDR1 SGHAT, CDR2 FQDESV (reference sequence). This CDR3 has 15 amino acids. CDR3 protein: CASSLAAGYNNEQFF. The CDR3, as DNA: TGTGCCAGCAGCCTGGCGGCCGGCTACAACAATGAGCAGTTCTTC.

The CDR3 here is CASSLRQGGPEAFF. Written as DNA, the CDR3 is TGCGCCAGCAGCTTGCGACAGGGCGGCCCTGAAGCTTTCTTT. The chain couples TRBV4-1 to TRBJ1-1, with TRBD1 identical over 7 bases. The germline V gene has CDR1 MGHRA and CDR2 YSYEKL. The CDR3 extends over 14 amino acids. Trimming removed 5 bases from V and 6 bases from J; junction bases left unmatched: 9.

On this clone: The identical CDR3 is also encoded by other nucleotide sequences in the sample. The rearrangement joins TRBV15 to TRBJ1-5; 8 bases align to TRBD1. CDR3 size: 15 residues. In germline, CDR1 is LNHNV, CDR2 YYDKDF (reference sequence). V shed 6 bases, J shed 1 base, and the junction held 5 bases outside the gene matches. CDR3 loop: CATSTGQGSNQPQHF. As DNA, the CDR3 is TGTGCCACCAGTACCGGACAGGGAAGCAATCAGCCCCAGCATTTT.

This clone has a single count. This chain joins TRBV28 and TRBJ2-2, with a possible D match to TRBD1 (5 bases). Trimming took 7 bases from V and 1 from J, leaving 10 bases between them. The germline gives CDR1 MDHEN, CDR2 SYDVKM. The CDR3 runs to 14 residues. CDR3 coding DNA: TGTGCCAGCATCGGACATATGAACACCGGGGAGCTGTTTTTT. Protein: CASIGHMNTGELFF.

This clone appeared many times. This chain uses TRBV19 with TRBJ2-5; 12 bases agree with TRBD2. Trimming at V came to 4 bases and at J to 5 bases, leaving 5 bases not matched to a gene. Germline-derived CDR1 and CDR2 are LNHDA and SQIVND (reference sequence). The CDR3 spans 15 residues. CDR3 DNA: TGTGCCAGTAGTAGACTAGCGGGAGTGTACGAGACCCAGTACTTC. This sequence encodes CASSRLAGVYETQYF.

The chain recombines TRBV18 with TRBJ1-1; TRBD1 matches at 8 bases. Germline V gene data show CDR1 as KGHSH and CDR2 as LQKENI. V shed 5 bases, J shed 4 bases, and the junction held 6 bases outside the gene matches. This CDR3 contains 14 residues. This CDR3 is CASSLTGVGTEAFF. CDR3 sequence (DNA): TGTGCCAGCTCATTGACAGGGGTTGGCACTGAAGCTTTCTTT.

The V and J genes are TRBV5-4 and TRBJ2-5; 10 positions agree with TRBD2. Germline trimming cut 0 bases from V and 5 bases from J; bases unmatched to any gene: 7. Germline V gives CDR1 SGHNT, CDR2 YYREEE (reference sequence). CDR3 size: 16 residues. The CDR3 region is CASSLVLAGGFETQYF. The CDR3 DNA sequence: TGTGCCAGCAGCTTGGTGTTAGCGGGAGGCTTTGAGACCCAGTACTTC.

The chain couples TRBV19 to TRBJ1-2; the D gene is possibly TRBD1 (5 bases). This CDR3 has 14 amino acids. CDR1 is LNHDA and CDR2 is SQIVND in the germline V gene (reference sequence). The V end was cut by 3 bases, the J end by 4 bases, with 12 bases between. The CDR3 bases are TGTGCCAGTAGTATCGGCCTTGGGACCTATGGCTACACCTTC. The encoded protein is CASSIGLGTYGYTF.

This sequence joins TRBV7-3 and TRBJ2-1, with TRBD2 matching over 7 bases. V trimming: 5 bases; J trimming: 1 base; junction bases outside the gene matches: 8. Germline CDR1 SGHTA, CDR2 FQGTGA. The CDR3 runs 16 residues. CDR3 region: CASSPASRESYNEQFF. In nucleotides, the CDR3 is TGTGCCAGCAGCCCCGCGTCGCGGGAGTCCTACAATGAGCAGTTCTTC.

This clone showed up just once. CDR3 DNA sequence: TGTGCCATCCGACAGGGGGCCACCTACGAGCAGTACTTC. It yields the protein CAIRQGATYEQYF. V gene TRBV28 combines with J gene TRBJ2-7; 10 bases align to TRBD1. The CDR3 spans 13 residues. Germline values: CDR1 MDHEN, CDR2 SYDVKM. The V and J ends lost 10 bases and 2 bases, in that order; junction bases with no gene match: 5.

The chain couples TRBV27 to TRBJ2-6, with TRBD1 matching over 7 bases. The germline V gene encodes CDR1 MNHEY and CDR2 SMNVEV (reference sequence). CDR3 size: 18 residues. V lost 5 bases to trimming and J lost 0 bases; unmatched junction nucleotides: 10. CDR3 residues: CASSPLDRISSGANVLTF. The CDR3 region has the DNA TGTGCCAGCAGTCCATTGGACAGGATTAGCTCTGGGGCCAACGTCCTGACTTTC. Supplemented by reference TRBV27 and TRBJ2-6, the full variable domain reads EAQVTQNPRYLITVTGKKLTVTCSQNMNHEYMSWYRQDPGLGLRQIYYSMNVEVTDKGDVPEGYKVSRKEKRNFPLILESPSPNQTSLYFCASSPLDRISSGANVLTFGAGSRLTVL.

The chain employs TRBV7-3 and TRBJ1-2, with D unclear. Germline-derived CDR1 and CDR2 are SGHTA and FQGTGA. This CDR3 has 12 residues. The V gene lost 4 bases and the J gene lost 4 bases, with 7 bases spanning the gap. CDR3 residues: CASSSPGYGYTF. CDR3 coding DNA: TGTGCCAGCAGCTCCCCCGGCTATGGCTACACCTTC.